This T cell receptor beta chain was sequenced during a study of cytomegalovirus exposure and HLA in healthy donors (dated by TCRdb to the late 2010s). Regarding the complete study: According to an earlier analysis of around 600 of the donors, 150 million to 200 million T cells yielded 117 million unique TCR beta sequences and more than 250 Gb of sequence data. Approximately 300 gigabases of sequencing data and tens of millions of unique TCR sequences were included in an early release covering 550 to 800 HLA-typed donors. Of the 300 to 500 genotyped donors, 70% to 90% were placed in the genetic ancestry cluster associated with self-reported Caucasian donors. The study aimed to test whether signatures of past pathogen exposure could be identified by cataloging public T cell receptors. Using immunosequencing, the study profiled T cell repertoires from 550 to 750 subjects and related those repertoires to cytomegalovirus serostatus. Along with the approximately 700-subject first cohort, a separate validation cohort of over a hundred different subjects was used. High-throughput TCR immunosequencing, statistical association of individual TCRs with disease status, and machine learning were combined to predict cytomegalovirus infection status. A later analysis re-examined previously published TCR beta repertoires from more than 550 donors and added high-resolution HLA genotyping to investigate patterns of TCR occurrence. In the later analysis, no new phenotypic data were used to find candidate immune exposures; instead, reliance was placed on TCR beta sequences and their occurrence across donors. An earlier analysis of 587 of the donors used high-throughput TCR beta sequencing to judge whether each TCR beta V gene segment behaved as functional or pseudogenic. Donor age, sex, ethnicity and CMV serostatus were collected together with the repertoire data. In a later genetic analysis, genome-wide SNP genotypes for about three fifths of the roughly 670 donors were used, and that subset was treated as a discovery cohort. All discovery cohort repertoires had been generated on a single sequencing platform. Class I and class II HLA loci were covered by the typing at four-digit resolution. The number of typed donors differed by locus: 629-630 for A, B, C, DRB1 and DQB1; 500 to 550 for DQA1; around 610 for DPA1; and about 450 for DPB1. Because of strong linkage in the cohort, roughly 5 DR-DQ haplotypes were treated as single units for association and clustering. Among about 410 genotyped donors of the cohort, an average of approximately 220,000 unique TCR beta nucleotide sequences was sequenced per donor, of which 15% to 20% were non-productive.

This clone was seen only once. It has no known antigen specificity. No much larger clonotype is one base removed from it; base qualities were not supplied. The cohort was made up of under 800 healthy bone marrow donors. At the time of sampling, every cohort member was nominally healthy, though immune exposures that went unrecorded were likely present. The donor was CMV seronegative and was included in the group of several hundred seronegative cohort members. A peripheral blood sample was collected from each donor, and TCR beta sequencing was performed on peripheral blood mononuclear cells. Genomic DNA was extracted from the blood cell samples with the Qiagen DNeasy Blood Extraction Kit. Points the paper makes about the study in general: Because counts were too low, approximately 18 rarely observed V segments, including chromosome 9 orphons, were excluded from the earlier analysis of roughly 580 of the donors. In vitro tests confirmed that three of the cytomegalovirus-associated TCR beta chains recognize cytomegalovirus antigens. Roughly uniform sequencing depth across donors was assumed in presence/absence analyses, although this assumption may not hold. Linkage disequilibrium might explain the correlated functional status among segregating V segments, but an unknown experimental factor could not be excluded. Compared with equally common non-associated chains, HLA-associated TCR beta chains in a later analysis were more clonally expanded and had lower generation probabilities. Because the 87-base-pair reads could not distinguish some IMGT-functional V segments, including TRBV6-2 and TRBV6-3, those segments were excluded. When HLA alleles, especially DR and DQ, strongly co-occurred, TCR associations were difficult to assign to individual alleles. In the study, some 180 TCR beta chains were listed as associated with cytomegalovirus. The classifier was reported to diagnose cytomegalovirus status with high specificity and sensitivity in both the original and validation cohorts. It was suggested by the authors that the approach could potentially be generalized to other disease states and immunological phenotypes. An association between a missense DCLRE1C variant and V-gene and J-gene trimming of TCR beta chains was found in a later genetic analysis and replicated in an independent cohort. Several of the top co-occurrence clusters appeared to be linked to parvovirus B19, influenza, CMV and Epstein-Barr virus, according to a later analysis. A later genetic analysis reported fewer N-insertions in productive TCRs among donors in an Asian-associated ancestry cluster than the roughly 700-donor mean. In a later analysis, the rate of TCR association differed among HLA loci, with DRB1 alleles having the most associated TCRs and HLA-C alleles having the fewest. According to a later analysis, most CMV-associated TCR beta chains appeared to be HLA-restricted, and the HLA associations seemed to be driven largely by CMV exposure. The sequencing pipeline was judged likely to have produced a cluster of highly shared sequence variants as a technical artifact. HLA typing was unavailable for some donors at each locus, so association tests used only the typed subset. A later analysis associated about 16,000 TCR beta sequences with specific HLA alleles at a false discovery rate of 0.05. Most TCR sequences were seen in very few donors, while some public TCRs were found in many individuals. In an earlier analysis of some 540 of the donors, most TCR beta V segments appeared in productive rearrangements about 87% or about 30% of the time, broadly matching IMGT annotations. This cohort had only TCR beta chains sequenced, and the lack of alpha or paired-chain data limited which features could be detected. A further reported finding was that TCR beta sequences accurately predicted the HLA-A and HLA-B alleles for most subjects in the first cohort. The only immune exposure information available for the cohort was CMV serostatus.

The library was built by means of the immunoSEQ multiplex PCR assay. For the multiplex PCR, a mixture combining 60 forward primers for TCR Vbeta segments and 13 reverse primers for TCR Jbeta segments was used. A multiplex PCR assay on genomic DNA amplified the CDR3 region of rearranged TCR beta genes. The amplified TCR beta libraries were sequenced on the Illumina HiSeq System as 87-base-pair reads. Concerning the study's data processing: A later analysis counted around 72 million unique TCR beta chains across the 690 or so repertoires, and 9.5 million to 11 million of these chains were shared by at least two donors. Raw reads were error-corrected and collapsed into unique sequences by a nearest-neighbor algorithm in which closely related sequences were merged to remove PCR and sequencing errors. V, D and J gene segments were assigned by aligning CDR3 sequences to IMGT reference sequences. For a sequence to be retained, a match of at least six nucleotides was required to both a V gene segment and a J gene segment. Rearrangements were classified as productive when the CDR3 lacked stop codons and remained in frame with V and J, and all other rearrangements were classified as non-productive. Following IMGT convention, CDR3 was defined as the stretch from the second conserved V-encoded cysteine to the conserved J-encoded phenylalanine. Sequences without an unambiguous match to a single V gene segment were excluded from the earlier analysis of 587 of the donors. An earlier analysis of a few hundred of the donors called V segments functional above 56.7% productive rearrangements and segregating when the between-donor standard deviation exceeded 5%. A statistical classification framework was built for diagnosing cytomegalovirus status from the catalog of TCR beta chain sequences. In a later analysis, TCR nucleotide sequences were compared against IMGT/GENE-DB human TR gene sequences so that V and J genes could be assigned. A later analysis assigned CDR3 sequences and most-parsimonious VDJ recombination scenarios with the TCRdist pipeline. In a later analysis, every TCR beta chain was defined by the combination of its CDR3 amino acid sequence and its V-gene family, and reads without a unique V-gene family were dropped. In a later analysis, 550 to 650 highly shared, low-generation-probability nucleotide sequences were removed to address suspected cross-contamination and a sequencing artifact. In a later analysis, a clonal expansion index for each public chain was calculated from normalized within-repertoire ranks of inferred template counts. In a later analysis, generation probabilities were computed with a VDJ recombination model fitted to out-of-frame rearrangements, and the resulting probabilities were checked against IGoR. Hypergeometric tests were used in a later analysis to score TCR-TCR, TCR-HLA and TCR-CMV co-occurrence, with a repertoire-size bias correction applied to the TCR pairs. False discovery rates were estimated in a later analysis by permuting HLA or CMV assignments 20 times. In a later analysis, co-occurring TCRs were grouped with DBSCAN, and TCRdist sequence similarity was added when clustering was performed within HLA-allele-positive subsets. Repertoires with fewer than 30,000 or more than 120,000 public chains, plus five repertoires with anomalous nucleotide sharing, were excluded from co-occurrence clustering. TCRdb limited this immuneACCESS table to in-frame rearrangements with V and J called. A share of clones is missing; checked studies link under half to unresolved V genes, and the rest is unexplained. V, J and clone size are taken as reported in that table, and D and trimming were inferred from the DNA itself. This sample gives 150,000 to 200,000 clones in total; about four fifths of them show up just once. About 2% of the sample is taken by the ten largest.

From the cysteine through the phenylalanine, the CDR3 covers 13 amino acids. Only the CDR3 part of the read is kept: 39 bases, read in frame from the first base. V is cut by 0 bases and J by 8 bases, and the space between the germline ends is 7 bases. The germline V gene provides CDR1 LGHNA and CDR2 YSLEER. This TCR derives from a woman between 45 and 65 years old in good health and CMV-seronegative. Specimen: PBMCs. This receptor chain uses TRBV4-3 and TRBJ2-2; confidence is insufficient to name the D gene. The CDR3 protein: CASSQESRGELFF. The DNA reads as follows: TGCGCCAGCAGCCAAGAAAGCAGGGGGGAGCTGTTTTTT.